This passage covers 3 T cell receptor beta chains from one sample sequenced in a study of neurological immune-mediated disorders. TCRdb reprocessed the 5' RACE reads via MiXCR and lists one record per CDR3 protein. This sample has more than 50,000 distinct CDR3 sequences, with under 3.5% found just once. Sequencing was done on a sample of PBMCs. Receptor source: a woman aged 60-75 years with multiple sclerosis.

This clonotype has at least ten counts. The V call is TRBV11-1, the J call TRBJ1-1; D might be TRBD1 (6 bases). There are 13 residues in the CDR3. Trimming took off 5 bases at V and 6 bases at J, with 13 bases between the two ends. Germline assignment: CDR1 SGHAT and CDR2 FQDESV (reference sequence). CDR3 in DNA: TGTGCCAGCAGCCTCGTGGGGGGCTCTGAAGCTTTCTTT. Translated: CASSLVGGSEAFF.

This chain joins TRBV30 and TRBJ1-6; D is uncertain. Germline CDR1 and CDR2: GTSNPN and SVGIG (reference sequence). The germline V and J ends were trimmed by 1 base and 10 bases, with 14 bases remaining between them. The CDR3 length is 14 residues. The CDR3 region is CAWSGTNLFSPLHF. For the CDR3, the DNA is TGTGCCTGGAGTGGAACAAACCTCTTCTCACCCCTCCACTTT.

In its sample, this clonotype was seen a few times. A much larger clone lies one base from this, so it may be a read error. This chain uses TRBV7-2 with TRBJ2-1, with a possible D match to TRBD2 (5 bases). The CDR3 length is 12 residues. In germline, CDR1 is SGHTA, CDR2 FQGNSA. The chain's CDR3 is CDSRGNGDEQFF. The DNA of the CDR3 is TGTGACAGCAGAGGCAACGGGGATGAGCAGTTCTTC. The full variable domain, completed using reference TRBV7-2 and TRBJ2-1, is GAGVSQSPSNKVTEKGKDVELRCDPISGHTALYWYRQSLGQGLEFLIYFQGNSAPDKSGLPSDRFSAERTGGSVSTLTIQRTQQEDSAVYLCDSRGNGDEQFFGPGTRLTVL.